This is a list of T cell receptor beta chains from one sample in a study of cytomegalovirus exposure and HLA in healthy donors. Using immunoSEQ multiplex PCR, the repertoire was profiled, and TCRdb retains in-frame clones only, with some absent. The repertoire has roughly 180,000 clones, about 80% of them found once; the top ten carry under 1.5%. Sequencing used PBMCs. Every receptor here comes from a man younger than 45 in good health and CMV-seronegative. CDR3s include the opening cysteine and the closing phenylalanine or tryptophan. Fields, in order: D gene, V gene, J gene, clone size, CDR3 DNA, CDR3 protein. The D gene is left open where the match is weak. Some rows mark clone size as missing; the rest say once, few, many or name a class of expanded clone.

>TRBD2|TRBV6-1|TRBJ2-3|once
TGTGCCAGCAGAGAGCGGGGACTCACAGATACGCAGTATTTT
CASRERGLTDTQYF
>TRBD1|TRBV6-5|TRBJ2-7|.
TGTGCCAGCAGTGGGGACAGCTACGAGCAGTACTTC
CASSGDSYEQYF
>TRBD2|TRBV4-1|TRBJ2-5|.
TGCGCCAGCAGCCAAGTAGCGGGGACCCAAGAGACCCAGTACTTC
CASSQVAGTQETQYF
>TRBD1|TRBV18|TRBJ1-2|.
TGTGCCAGCTCACCATTGGGACAGGGTCACACCTTC
CASSPLGQGHTF
>.|TRBV10-3|TRBJ1-5|.
TGTGCCATCAGTGAGGGTGACACCAGCAATCAGCCCCAGCATTTT
CAISEGDTSNQPQHF
>TRBD2|TRBV6-1|TRBJ2-5|.
TGTGCCAGCAGTGAAGTTTGGGCGGGGGGGAAGGAGACCCAGTACTTC
CASSEVWAGGKETQYF
>.|TRBV7-9|TRBJ1-3|.
TGTGCCAGCAGTAGAGGGACTGGAAACACCATATATTTT
CASSRGTGNTIYF
>TRBD1|TRBV2|TRBJ1-6|.
TGTGCCAGCAGTGAAGAGGGACAGGGGCAAAAATTT
CASSEEGQGQKF
>.|TRBV30|TRBJ1-2|.
TGTGCCTGGAGCTTGGGGGCAGGCTATGGCTACACCTTC
CAWSLGAGYGYTF
>.|TRBV28|TRBJ1-2|.
TGTGCCAGCAGTTTACCGGGGGGCTTCCTCGAGGTCACCTTC
CASSLPGGFLEVTF
>.|TRBV5-1|TRBJ2-5|.
TGCGCCAGCAGCTTGGGTCCAGGGTGGGAAGAGACCCAGTACTTC
CASSLGPGWEETQYF
>.|TRBV19|TRBJ1-5|.
TGTGCCAGTAGAGAAGGCAGGGGAGGCAATCAGCCCCAGCATTTT
CASREGRGGNQPQHF
>.|TRBV10-3|TRBJ1-5|.
TGTGCCATCAGTCCGGTAAATCAGCCCCAGCATTTT
CAISPVNQPQHF
>TRBD2|TRBV4-2|TRBJ2-2|.
TGTGCCAGCAGCCAGTCGACTAGCGGGAGTATCACCGGGGAGCTGTTTTTT
CASSQSTSGSITGELFF
>.|TRBV18|TRBJ2-5|.
TGTGCCAGCTCAGAGCAGCGGACTCAAGAGACCCAGTACTTC
CASSEQRTQETQYF
>.|TRBV5-6|TRBJ1-5|.
TGTGCCAGCAGCTACCAGGGGCAGCCCCAGCATTTT
CASSYQGQPQHF
>TRBD2|TRBV13|TRBJ2-3|.
TGTGCCAGCAGTACACCGCTAGCGGGAGCAGGGGAGTATTTT
CASSTPLAGAGEYF
>TRBD2|TRBV7-9|TRBJ2-2|.
TGTGCCAGCAGCTCTAATAGCGGGGGGTTCACCGGGGAGCTGTTTTTT
CASSSNSGGFTGELFF
>.|TRBV5-1|TRBJ2-3|.
TGCGCCAGCAGCCCCCCGACAGATACGCAGTATTTT
CASSPPTDTQYF
>.|TRBV30|TRBJ1-2|.
TGTGCCTGGAGTGTAAACAGCTATGGCTACACCTTC
CAWSVNSYGYTF
>.|TRBV11-3|TRBJ2-3|.
TGTGCCAGCAGCCCGAGTCCCGATACGCAGTATTTT
CASSPSPDTQYF
>TRBD1|TRBV5-1|TRBJ2-6|.
TGCGCCAGCAGCTTCAACCTAGACAGGGAAGTACGCTCTGGGGCCAACGTCCTGACTTTC
CASSFNLDREVRSGANVLTF
>.|TRBV30|TRBJ2-7|.
TGTGCCTGGAGTGGTACACACCGACTGTTCACGGACAGCGCCTACGAGCAGTACTTC
CAWSGTHRLFTDSAYEQYF
>TRBD2|TRBV7-9|TRBJ2-7|.
TGTGCCAGCAGCTTGGTCGGGGGGTACGAGCAGTACTTC
CASSLVGGYEQYF
>.|TRBV19|TRBJ2-1|.
TGTGCCAGTAGTATTGCAGGGGTGGCCTACAATGAGCAGTTCTTC
CASSIAGVAYNEQFF
>.|TRBV7-2|TRBJ2-1|.
TGTGCCAGCAGTCGAGGCGGGCCCTACAATGAGCAGTTCTTC
CASSRGGPYNEQFF
>.|TRBV28|TRBJ2-1|.
TGTGCCAGCAGTTTATCTTTTTCCAATGAGCAGTTCTTC
CASSLSFSNEQFF
>.|TRBV4-3|TRBJ2-5|.
TGCGCCAGCAGCCAAGATGGGAGAGAGACCCAGTACTTC
CASSQDGRETQYF
>TRBD1|TRBV15|TRBJ1-1|.
TGTGCCACCAGCTCGGGACAGGGAGTACCCAGGACTGAAGCTTTCTTT
CATSSGQGVPRTEAFF